These T cell receptor beta chains were read from a single sample in a study of T cell responses to AZD1222 COVID-19 vaccine. The data were produced by immunoSEQ multiplex PCR, yet TCRdb's version contains in-frame clones alone and is incomplete. The sample lists some 150,000 clones; approximately 94% were seen once. Sequences were derived from peripheral blood, sampled on day 0 of AZD1222 vaccination. Receptor source: an adult in good health. CDR3s include the opening cysteine and the closing phenylalanine or tryptophan. Each record gives: clone size, J gene, D gene, V gene, CDR3 DNA, CDR3 protein. The D gene is left open where the match is weak. Only part of the rows carry a size: once, few, many, or a class if the clone is expanded.

size: once; J: TRBJ2-1; D: TRBD1; V: TRBV4-1; DNA: TGCGCCAGCAGCCAAGGGGACAGAAACAATGAGCAGTTCTTC; CDR3: CASSQGDRNNEQFF
size: .; J: TRBJ2-1; D: TRBD2; V: TRBV7-9; DNA: TGTGCCAGCAGCCTCCAACTAGCGGGAGAGTACAATGAGCAGTTCTTC; CDR3: CASSLQLAGEYNEQFF
size: .; J: TRBJ2-7; D: TRBD1; V: TRBV2; DNA: TGTGCCACTCGCCGGGACAGCTACGAGCAGTACTTC; CDR3: CATRRDSYEQYF
size: .; J: TRBJ2-7; D: .; V: TRBV7-3; DNA: TGTGCCAGCAGCCCCGCCAGCGGCGAGCAGTACTTC; CDR3: CASSPASGEQYF
size: once; J: TRBJ2-7; D: .; V: TRBV7-9; DNA: TGTGCCAGCAGCCGACGACAGGACTTCTACGAGCAGTACTTC; CDR3: CASSRRQDFYEQYF
size: .; J: TRBJ1-5; D: TRBD1; V: TRBV6-1; DNA: TGTGCCAGCAGTGCGTTTCGGACAGGGGGCAATCAGCCCCAGCATTTT; CDR3: CASSAFRTGGNQPQHF
size: .; J: TRBJ1-4; D: .; V: TRBV5-1; DNA: TGCGCCAGCAGCTCTAGCGGGGGCGGATATGAAAAACTGTTTTTT; CDR3: CASSSSGGGYEKLFF
size: .; J: TRBJ1-2; D: .; V: TRBV2; DNA: TGTGCCAGCAGTGATGGGGTTGGGGGCTACACCTTC; CDR3: CASSDGVGGYTF
size: .; J: TRBJ2-1; D: .; V: TRBV9; DNA: TGTGCCAGCAGCGTAGTGGGGGGCGGGGACAATGAGCAGTTCTTC; CDR3: CASSVVGGGDNEQFF
size: .; J: TRBJ1-2; D: .; V: TRBV5-1; DNA: TGCGCCAGCAGTGGGGGGAACTATGGCTACACCTTC; CDR3: CASSGGNYGYTF
size: .; J: TRBJ1-2; D: .; V: TRBV5-1; DNA: TGCGCCAGCAGCTCCACCGGGACACGGGAGCACTATGGCTACACCTTC; CDR3: CASSSTGTREHYGYTF
size: .; J: TRBJ1-1; D: .; V: TRBV7-2; DNA: TGTGCCAGCAGCTTAGTGTTTGTGGCAGGCACTGAAGCTTTCTTT; CDR3: CASSLVFVAGTEAFF
size: .; J: TRBJ2-7; D: .; V: TRBV19; DNA: TGTGCCAGTAGTCAAAGGGGCTACGAGCAGTACTTC; CDR3: CASSQRGYEQYF
size: .; J: TRBJ1-2; D: TRBD1; V: TRBV9; DNA: TGTGCCAGCAGCACCTTCATTACGACAGGGAGTGGATATGGCTACACCTTC; CDR3: CASSTFITTGSGYGYTF
size: .; J: TRBJ1-1; D: TRBD1; V: TRBV18; DNA: TGTGCCAGCTCACCCAGGGGGGATGAAGCTTTCTTT; CDR3: CASSPRGDEAFF
size: once; J: TRBJ2-1; D: .; V: TRBV24-1; DNA: TGTGCCACCAGTGATTCCCGAGGCCAGGGAATACATGAGCAGTTCTTC; CDR3: CATSDSRGQGIHEQFF
size: .; J: TRBJ2-1; D: .; V: TRBV27; DNA: TGTGCCAGCAGTTCACTCCTAAAGAATGAGCAGTTCTTC; CDR3: CASSSLLKNEQFF